This TCR beta chain was sequenced for a study of blood T cell repertoires in COVID-19. Study-level background: Sites in the United States, Italy and Spain provided acute and convalescent COVID-19 samples. T cells, B-cell-depleted T cells, or PBMCs supplied cDNA or gDNA.

TCRdb keeps only in-frame clones here, not all; method: immunoSEQ multiplex PCR. The sample includes a few hundred thousand clones, roughly 88% of them seen just once. Germline values: CDR1 ENHRY, CDR2 SYGVKD. The CDR3 has 15 amino acids. V shed 5 bases and J shed 1 base, with 12 bases lying between them. The sample was peripheral blood. The TCR originated in a middle-aged man who had recovered from COVID-19. The genes are TRBV10-3 and TRBJ1-3; no clear D. CDR3 nucleotides: TGTGCCATCAGTCCGTTAGCGGGGTCTGGAAACACCATATATTTT. It encodes CAISPLAGSGNTIYF.